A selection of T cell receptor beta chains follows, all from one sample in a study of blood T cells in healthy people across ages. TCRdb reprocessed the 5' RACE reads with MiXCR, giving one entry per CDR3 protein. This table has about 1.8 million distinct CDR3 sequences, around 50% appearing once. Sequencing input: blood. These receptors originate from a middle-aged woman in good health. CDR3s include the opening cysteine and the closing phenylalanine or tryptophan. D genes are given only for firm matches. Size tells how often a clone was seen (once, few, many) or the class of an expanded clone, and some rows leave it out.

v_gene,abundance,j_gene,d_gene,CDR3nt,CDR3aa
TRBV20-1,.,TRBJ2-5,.,TGCAGTGCTAGTCACAGGAATCTGGAGACCCAGTACTTC,CSASHRNLETQYF
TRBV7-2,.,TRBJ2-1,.,TGTGCCAGCAGCTCAGCATCGAACTCCTACAATGAGCAGTTCTTC,CASSSASNSYNEQFF
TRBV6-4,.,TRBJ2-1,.,TGTGCCAGCAGTGCGCAGCCCAGGGGCTCCTACAGTGAGCAGTTCTTC,CASSAQPRGSYSEQFF
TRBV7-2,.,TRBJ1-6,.,TGTGCCAGCAGCTTAGTTTCCGTGGTACGGGGTACACCCCTCCACTTT,CASSLVSVVRGTPLHF
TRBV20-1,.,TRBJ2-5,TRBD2,TGCAGTGCCCATACTAGCGGGGGGTTCCAAGAGACCCAGTACTTC,CSAHTSGGFQETQYF
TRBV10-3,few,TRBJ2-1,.,TGTGCCATCAGTGAGACCGACAATGAGCAGTTCTTC,CAISETDNEQFF
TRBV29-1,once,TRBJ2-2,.,TGCAGCGTGACCCCACGGTATACCGGGGAGCTGTTTTTT,CSVTPRYTGELFF
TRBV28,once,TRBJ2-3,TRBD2,TGTGCCAGCAGTTCCCAGCGGGGTCACACAGATACGCAGTATTTT,CASSSQRGHTDTQYF
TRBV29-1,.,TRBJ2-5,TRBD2,TGCAGCGTTGAACTAGCGGGGGTGGAGACCCAGTACTTC,CSVELAGVETQYF
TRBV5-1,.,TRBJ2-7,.,TGCGCCAGCAGCTTGAATGCAGCTTCCTACGAGCAGTACTTC,CASSLNAASYEQYF
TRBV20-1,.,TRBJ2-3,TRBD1,TGCAGTGCTAGAGATCGCGACAGGGGTGATACGCAGTATTTT,CSARDRDRGDTQYF
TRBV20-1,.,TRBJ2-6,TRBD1,TGCAGTGCTTCCCCGGGACAGCCTTCTGGGGCCAACGTCCTGACTTTC,CSASPGQPSGANVLTF
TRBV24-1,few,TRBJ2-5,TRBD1,TGTGCCACCAGTGATTTGACAGGGGCGGTAGAGACCCAGTACTTC,CATSDLTGAVETQYF
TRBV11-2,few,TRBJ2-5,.,TGTGCCAGCAGCTGGGGCGGGGACCAAGAGACCCAGTACTTC,CASSWGGDQETQYF
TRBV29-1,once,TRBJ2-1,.,TGCAGCGTTGAGTCTGGGGCCGCGTGCAATGAGCAGTTCTTC,CSVESGAACNEQFF
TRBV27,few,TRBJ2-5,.,TGTGCCAGCAGTTTATCGACAGGACACCAAGAGACCCAGTACTTC,CASSLSTGHQETQYF
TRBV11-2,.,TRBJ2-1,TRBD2,TGTGCCAGCAGCCAATGGCGACTAGCGGGGACCTACAATGAGCAGTTCTTC,CASSQWRLAGTYNEQFF
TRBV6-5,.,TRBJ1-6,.,TGTGCCAGCAAAGCTGGCGTGAATAATTCACCCCTCCACTTT,CASKAGVNNSPLHF
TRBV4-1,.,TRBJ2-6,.,TGCGCCAGCAGCCACAGGGACTCCTTCTCTGGGGCCAACGTCCTGACTTTC,CASSHRDSFSGANVLTF
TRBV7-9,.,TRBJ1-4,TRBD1,TGTGCCAGCAGCTTGGGCGGGACAGGGGACAGGGAAAAACTGTTTTTT,CASSLGGTGDREKLFF
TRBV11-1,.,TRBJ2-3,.,TGTGCCAGCAGCTTACCGTGGACCACAGATACGCAGTATTTT,CASSLPWTTDTQYF
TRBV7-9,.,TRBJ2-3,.,TGTGCCAGCAGCCAAACCAGGGGCGGCGATACGCAGTATTTT,CASSQTRGGDTQYF
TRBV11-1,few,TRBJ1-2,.,TGTGCCAGCAGCCAAAGGGGGGCAGGCCCTCGGTATGGCTACACCTTC,CASSQRGAGPRYGYTF
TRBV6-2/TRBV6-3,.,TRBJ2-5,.,TGTGCCAGCAGTTACAGCAGCGGCGGAAAGACCCAGTACTTC,CASSYSSGGKTQYF
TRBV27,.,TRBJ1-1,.,TGTGCCAGCACAAAGCAGGGTGGGTACACTGAAGCTTTCTTT,CASTKQGGYTEAFF
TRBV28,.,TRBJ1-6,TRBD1,TGTGCCAGCAGCTTACCTAGTGGCGGAGCGACAGGGGCCTATAATTCACCCCTCCACTTT,CASSLPSGGATGAYNSPLHF